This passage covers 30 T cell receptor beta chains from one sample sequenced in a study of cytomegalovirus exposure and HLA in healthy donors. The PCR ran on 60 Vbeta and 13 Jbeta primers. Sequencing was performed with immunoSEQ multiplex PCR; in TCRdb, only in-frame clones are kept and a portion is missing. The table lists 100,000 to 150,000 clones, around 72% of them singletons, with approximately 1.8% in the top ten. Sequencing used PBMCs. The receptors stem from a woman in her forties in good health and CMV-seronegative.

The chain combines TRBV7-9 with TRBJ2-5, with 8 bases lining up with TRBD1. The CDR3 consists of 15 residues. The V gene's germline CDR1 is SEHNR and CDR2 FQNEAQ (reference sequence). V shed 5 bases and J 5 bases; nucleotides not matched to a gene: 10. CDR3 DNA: TGTGCCAGCAGCCGGGACAGGTGGGAAGGGGAGACCCAGTACTTC. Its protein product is CASSRDRWEGETQYF.

The CDR3 sequence is CASTSARQPNTEAFF. The CDR3 region has the DNA TGTGCCAGCACCTCGGCGAGGCAACCGAACACTGAAGCTTTCTTT. The gene calls are TRBV2 and TRBJ1-1; D ambiguous. The V end was cut by 7 bases, the J end by 1 base, with 16 bases between. The CDR3 consists of 15 residues. CDR1 and CDR2 from the germline V gene are SNHLY and FYNNEI.

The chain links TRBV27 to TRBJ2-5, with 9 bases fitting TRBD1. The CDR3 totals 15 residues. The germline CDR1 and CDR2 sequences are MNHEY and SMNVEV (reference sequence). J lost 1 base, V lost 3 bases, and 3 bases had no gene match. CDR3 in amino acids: CASSFMDRGQETQYF. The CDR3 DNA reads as TGTGCCAGCAGTTTCATGGACAGGGGCCAAGAGACCCAGTACTTC.

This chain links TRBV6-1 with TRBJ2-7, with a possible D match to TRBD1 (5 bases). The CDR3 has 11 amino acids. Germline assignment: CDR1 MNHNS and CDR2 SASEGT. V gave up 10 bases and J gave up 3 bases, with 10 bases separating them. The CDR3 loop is CATGQHYEQYF. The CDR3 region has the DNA TGTGCCACCGGACAACACTACGAGCAGTACTTC.

For the CDR3, the DNA is TGCGCCAGCAGTGAGTCGGGTCCGCGGGGTCAGCAGTTCTTC. This codes for CASSESGPRGQQFF. The chain combines TRBV10-1 with TRBJ2-1; weak D call: TRBD2 (6 bases). The CDR3 loop spans 14 amino acids. The germline gives CDR1 WNHNN, CDR2 SYGVQD (reference sequence). Trimming removed 0 bases at V and 11 bases at J, with 14 bases between.

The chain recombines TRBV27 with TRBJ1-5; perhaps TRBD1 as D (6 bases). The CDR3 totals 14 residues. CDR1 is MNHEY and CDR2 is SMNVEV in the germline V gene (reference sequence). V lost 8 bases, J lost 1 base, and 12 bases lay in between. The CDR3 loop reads CASSPGASNQPQHF. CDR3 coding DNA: TGTGCCAGCTCCCCAGGGGCCAGCAATCAGCCCCAGCATTTT.

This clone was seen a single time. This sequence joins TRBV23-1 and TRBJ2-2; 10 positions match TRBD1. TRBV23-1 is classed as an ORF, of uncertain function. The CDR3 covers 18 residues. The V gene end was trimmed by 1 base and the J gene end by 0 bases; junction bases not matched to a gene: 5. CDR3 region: CASSQWVGTGANTGELFF. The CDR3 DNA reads TGCGCCAGCAGTCAATGGGTGGGGACAGGGGCGAACACCGGGGAGCTGTTTTTT.

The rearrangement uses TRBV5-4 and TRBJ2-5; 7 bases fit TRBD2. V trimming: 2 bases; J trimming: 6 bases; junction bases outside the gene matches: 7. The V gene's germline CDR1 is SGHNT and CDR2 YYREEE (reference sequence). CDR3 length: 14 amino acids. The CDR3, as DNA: TGTGCCAGCAGCTTATGGGAGGGAGAAAAGACCCAGTACTTC. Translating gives CASSLWEGEKTQYF. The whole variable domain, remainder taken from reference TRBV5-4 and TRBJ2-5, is ETGVTQSPTHLIKTRGQQVTLRCSSQSGHNTVSWYQQALGQGPQFIFQYYREEENGRGNFPPRFSGLQFPNYSSELNVNALELDDSALYLCASSLWEGEKTQYFGPGTRLLVL.

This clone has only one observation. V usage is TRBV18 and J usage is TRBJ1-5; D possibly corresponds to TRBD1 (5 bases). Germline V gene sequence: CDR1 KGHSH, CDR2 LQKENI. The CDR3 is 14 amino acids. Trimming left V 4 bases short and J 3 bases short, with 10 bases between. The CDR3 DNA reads TGTGCCAGCTCACGTGGGACTGCCAATCAGCCCCAGCATTTT. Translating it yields CASSRGTANQPQHF.

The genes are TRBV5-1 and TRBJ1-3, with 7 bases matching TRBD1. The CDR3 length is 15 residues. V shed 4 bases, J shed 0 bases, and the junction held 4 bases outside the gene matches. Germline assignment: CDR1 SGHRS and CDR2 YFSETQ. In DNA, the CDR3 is TGCGCCAGCAGCGTGACAGGGACCTCTGGAAACACCATATATTTT. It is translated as CASSVTGTSGNTIYF.

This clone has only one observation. CDR3 coding DNA: TGTGCCAGCAGCACTGGGGGCCTGGGGGATGAGCAGTTCTTC. Its protein product is CASSTGGLGDEQFF. This rearrangement joins TRBV5-4 to TRBJ2-1; maybe TRBD1 (6 bases). The CDR3 consists of 14 residues. Germline V lookup: CDR1 SGHNT, CDR2 YYREEE (reference sequence). The V and J ends lost 4 bases and 8 bases respectively, with 16 bases between them. The complete variable domain, with remaining parts taken from reference TRBV5-4 and TRBJ2-1, reads ETGVTQSPTHLIKTRGQQVTLRCSSQSGHNTVSWYQQALGQGPQFIFQYYREEENGRGNFPPRFSGLQFPNYSSELNVNALELDDSALYLCASSTGGLGDEQFFGPGTRLTVL.

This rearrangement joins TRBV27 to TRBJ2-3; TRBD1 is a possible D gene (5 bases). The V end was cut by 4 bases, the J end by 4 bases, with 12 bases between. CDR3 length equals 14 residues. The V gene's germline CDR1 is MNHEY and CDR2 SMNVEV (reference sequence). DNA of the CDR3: TGTGCCAGCAGTTCCCTTCAGGGCTCAGATACGCAGTATTTT. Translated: CASSSLQGSDTQYF.

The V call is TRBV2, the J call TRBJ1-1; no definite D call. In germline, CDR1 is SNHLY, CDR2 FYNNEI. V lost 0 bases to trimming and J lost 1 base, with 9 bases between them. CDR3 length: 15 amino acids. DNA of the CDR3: TGTGCCAGCAGTGAAGCGCTTGGAGGGAACACTGAAGCTTTCTTT. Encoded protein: CASSEALGGNTEAFF.

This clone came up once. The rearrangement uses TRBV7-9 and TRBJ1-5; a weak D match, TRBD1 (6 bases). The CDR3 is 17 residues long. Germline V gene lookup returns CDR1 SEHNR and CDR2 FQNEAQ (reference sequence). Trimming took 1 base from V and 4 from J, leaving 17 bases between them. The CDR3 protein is CASSLGGGGGKNQPQHF. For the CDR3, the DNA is TGTGCCAGCAGCTTAGGGGGGGGCGGGGGGAAGAATCAGCCCCAGCATTTT.

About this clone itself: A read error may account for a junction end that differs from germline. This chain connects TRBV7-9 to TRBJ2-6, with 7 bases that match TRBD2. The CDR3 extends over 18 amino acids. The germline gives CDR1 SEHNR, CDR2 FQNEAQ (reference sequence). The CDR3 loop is CASRPRAGERAGANGLTF. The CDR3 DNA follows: TGTGCCAGCAGACCCCGTGCGGGGGAGAGGGCTGGGGCCAACGGCCTGACTTTC.

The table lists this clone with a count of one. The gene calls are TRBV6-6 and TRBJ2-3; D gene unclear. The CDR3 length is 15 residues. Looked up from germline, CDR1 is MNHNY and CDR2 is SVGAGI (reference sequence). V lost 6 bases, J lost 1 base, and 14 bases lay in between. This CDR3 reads CASSLRVPGTDTQYF. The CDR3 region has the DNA TGTGCCAGCAGCCTCCGGGTACCGGGCACAGATACGCAGTATTTT.

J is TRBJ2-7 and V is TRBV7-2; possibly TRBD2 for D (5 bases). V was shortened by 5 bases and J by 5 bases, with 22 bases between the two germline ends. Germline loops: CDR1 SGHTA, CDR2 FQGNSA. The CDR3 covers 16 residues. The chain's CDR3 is CASSRFWSGILDEQYF. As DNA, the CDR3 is TGTGCCAGCAGCCGGTTCTGGTCCGGGATTCTCGACGAGCAGTACTTC.

The CDR3 region is CASRDSGGPEAFF. The CDR3 DNA sequence: TGTGCCAGCAGAGATTCGGGGGGGCCTGAAGCTTTCTTT. The gene calls are TRBV6-5 and TRBJ1-1; D might be TRBD1 (6 bases). V dropped 6 bases and J dropped 6 bases, with 14 bases sitting between them. CDR1 is MNHEY and CDR2 is SVGAGI in the germline V gene. The CDR3 extends over 13 amino acids.

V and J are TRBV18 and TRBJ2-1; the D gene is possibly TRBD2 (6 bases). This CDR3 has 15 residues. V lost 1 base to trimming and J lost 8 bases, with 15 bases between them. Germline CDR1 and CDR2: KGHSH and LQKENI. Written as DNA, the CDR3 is TGTGCCAGCTCACCACGTTTGCGGGATGGCGATGAGCAGTTCTTC. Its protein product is CASSPRLRDGDEQFF.

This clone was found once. The CDR3 DNA follows: TGTGCCAGCAGCTTAGCGGGCCTTTGGGGGCCCAAAAACATTCAGTACTTC. This codes for CASSLAGLWGPKNIQYF. The V and J genes are TRBV7-9 and TRBJ2-4; perhaps TRBD1 as D (6 bases). Germline V gene sequence: CDR1 SEHNR, CDR2 FQNEAQ (reference sequence). Trimming stripped 0 bases from V and 2 bases from J, with 14 bases between. The CDR3 spans 17 residues. Combining the CDR3 with reference TRBV7-9 and TRBJ2-4 gives the whole variable domain DTGVSQNPRHKITKRGQNVTFRCDPISEHNRLYWYRQTLGQGPEFLTYFQNEAQLEKSRLLSDRFSAERPKGSFSTLEIQRTEQGDSAMYLCASSLAGLWGPKNIQYFGAGTRLSVL.

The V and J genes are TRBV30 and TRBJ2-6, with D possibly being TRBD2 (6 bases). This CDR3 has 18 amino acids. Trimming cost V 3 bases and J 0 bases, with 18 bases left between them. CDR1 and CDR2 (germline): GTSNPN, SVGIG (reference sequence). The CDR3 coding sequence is TGTGCCTGGAGCGGAGGTTTGTGGAGGGGCTCTGGGGCCAACGTCCTGACTTTC. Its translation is CAWSGGLWRGSGANVLTF. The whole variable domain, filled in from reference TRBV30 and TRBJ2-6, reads SQTIHQWPATLVQPVGSPLSLECTVEGTSNPNLYWYRQAAGRGLQLLFYSVGIGQISSEVPQNLSASRPQDRQFILSSKKLLLSDSGFYLCAWSGGLWRGSGANVLTFGAGSRLTVL.

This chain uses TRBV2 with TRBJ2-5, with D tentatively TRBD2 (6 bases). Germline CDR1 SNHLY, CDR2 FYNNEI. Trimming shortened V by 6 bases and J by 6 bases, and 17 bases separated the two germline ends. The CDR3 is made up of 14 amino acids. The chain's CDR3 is CASRPGLDLKTQYF. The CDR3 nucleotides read TGTGCCAGCAGACCGGGACTCGACCTGAAGACCCAGTACTTC.

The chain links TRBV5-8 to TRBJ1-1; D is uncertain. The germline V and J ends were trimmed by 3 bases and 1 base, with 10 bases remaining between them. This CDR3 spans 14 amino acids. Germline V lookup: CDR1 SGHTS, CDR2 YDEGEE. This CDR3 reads CASSYQFGNTEAFF. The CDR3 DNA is TGTGCCAGCAGCTATCAGTTTGGGAACACTGAAGCTTTCTTT.

The CDR3 DNA follows: TGTGCCAGCAGTACCCTTGGGGGGAACTACGAGCAGTACTTC. This gives the protein CASSTLGGNYEQYF. V and J are TRBV27 and TRBJ2-7, with a weak D call TRBD2 (6 bases). The V end was cut by 5 bases, the J end by 3 bases, with 14 bases between. The germline V gene has CDR1 MNHEY and CDR2 SMNVEV (reference sequence). This CDR3 has 14 residues.

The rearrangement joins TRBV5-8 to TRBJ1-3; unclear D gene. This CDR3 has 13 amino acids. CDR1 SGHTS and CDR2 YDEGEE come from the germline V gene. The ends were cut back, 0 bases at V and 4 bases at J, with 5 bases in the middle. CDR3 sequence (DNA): TGTGCCAGCAGCTTGGGACAAGGAAACACCATATATTTT. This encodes CASSLGQGNTIYF.

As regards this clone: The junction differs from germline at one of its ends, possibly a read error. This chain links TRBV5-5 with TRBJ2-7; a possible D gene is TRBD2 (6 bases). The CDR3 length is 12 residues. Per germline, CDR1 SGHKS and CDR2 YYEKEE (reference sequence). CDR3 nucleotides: TGTGCCAGCAGCTTGGCCGTCGCGGGACCTCACTTC. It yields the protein CASSLAVAGPHF.

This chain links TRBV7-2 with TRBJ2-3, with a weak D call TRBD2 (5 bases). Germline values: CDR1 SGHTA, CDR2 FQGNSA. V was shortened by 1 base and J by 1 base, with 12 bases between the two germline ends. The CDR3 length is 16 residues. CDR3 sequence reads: CASSLGGAAGTDTQYF. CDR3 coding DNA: TGTGCCAGCAGCTTAGGGGGAGCGGCGGGCACAGATACGCAGTATTTT.

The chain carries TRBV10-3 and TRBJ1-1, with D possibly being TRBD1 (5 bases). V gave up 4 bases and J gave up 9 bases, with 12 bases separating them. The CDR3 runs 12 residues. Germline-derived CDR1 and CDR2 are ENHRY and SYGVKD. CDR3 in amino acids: CAISVSGTQAFF. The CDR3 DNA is TGTGCCATCAGTGTATCCGGGACTCAAGCTTTCTTT.

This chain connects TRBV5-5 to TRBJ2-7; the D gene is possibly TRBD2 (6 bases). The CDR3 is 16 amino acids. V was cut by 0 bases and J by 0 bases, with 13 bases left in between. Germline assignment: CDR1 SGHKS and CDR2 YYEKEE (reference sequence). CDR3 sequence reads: CASSLEMGLLSYEQYF. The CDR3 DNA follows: TGTGCCAGCAGCTTGGAAATGGGACTCCTCTCCTACGAGCAGTACTTC. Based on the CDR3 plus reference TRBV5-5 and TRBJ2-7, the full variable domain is DAGVTQSPTHLIKTRGQQVTLRCSPISGHKSVSWYQQVLGQGPQFIFQYYEKEERGRGNFPDRFSARQFPNYSSELNVNALLLGDSALYLCASSLEMGLLSYEQYFGPGTRLTVT.

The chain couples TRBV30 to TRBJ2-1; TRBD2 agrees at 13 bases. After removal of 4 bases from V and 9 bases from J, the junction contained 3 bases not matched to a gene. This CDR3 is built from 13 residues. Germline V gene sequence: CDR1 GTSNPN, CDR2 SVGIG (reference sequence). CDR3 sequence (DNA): TGTGCCTGGAAACTAGCGGGAGGGGCTGAGCAGTTCTTC. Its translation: CAWKLAGGAEQFF.